This T cell receptor beta chain was captured by sequencing in a study of T cells in Graves' hyperthyroidism and ophthalmopathy. Germline CDR1 and CDR2: SNHLY and FYNNEI. V dropped 0 bases and J dropped 1 base, with 6 bases sitting between them. The CDR3 is made up of 14 amino acids. Amplification of TCR beta CDR3 regions was performed using RNA transcripts as template. Primed by the HTBI set, a first-round RT-PCR was run on the TCR CDR3. One entry per CDR3 protein results from TCRdb running MiXCR on the multiplex PCR reads. The sample records about 700,000 distinct CDR3 sequences, just under 45% being singletons. The sample holds many counts of this clonotype. Uncontrolled infection, other autoimmune disease, pregnancy or lactation excluded patients.

This chain joins TRBV2 and TRBJ2-5; D call uncertain. The TCR sequence derives from an adult man with Graves' disease, either hyperthyroidism or ophthalmopathy (not recorded which). Sequenced material: peripheral blood or thyroid tissue (not recorded which). For the CDR3, the DNA is TGTGCCAGCAGTGAAGCGCCGCTCCAAGAGACCCAGTACTTC. Amino acid sequence: CASSEAPLQETQYF.